This T cell receptor beta chain stems from a study of cytomegalovirus exposure and HLA in healthy donors. Germline CDR1 reads LNHDA; CDR2 reads SQIVND (reference sequence). The CDR3 is made up of 16 amino acids. V was clipped by 10 bases and J by 2 bases; unmatched bases: 13. The PCR had 60 Vbeta and 13 Jbeta primers. This table comes from immunoSEQ multiplex PCR, and its TCRdb copy is limited to in-frame clones, with some not included. The sample records about 130,000 clones, about 10% being singletons. This chain joins TRBV19 and TRBJ2-2; 7 nucleotides align to TRBD1. The sequenced sample was PBMCs. The clonotype originates from a woman aged 18-35 years in good health and CMV-seropositive. The chain's CDR3 is CATTPQPGGNTGELFF. Here the CDR3 DNA reads TGTGCCACCACCCCGCAGCCAGGGGGTAACACCGGGGAGCTGTTTTTT.